This TCR beta chain emerged from a study of OX40 agonist ivuxolimab in advanced cancers. The protocol was immunoSEQ multiplex PCR, while the TCRdb copy is restricted to in-frame clones and leaves out a portion. In the table there are some 54,000 clones, 65% to 80% of which are singletons. This clonotype was obtained from an adult with an advanced solid tumor such as melanoma, head and neck, liver or kidney cancer. Specimen: CD4+ or CD8+ T cells sorted from blood, collected in a trial of the OX40 agonist ivuxolimab.

CDR3 DNA: TGTGCCAGCAGCAAAGGGGGACAAGAGGAAAAACTGTTTTTT. It translates to CASSKGGQEEKLFF. The J gene is TRBJ1-4, the V gene TRBV28, with a tentative D call TRBD1 (6 bases). This CDR3 contains 14 residues. V lost 6 bases and J 8 bases, leaving 16 bases between the germline ends. The germline V gene encodes CDR1 MDHEN and CDR2 SYDVKM. The full variable domain, rest sourced from reference TRBV28 and TRBJ1-4, is DVKVTQSSRYLVKRTGEKVFLECVQDMDHENMFWYRQDPGLGLRLIYFSYDVKMKEKGDIPEGYSVSREKKERFSLILESASTNQTSMYLCASSKGGQEEKLFFGSGTQLSVL.